This TCR beta chain was identified during a study of response to subunit inactivated influenza vaccine. TCRdb reanalysed the RT-PCR reads using MiXCR and keeps one entry per CDR3 protein. The sample has 300,000 to 350,000 distinct CDR3 sequences; 21% are singletons. Study results and caveats: That few new T cells are recruited by each seasonal influenza vaccination was the authors' suggestion.

The CDR3 totals 14 residues. V was trimmed by 0 bases and J by 2 bases, leaving 8 bases between them. Germline V gene sequence: CDR1 SGHKS, CDR2 YYEKEE (reference sequence). There are a few counts of this clonotype. Its antigen remains unknown. The sequence derives from a man in his fifties or sixties who received an inactivated influenza vaccine. Specimen: PBMCs from blood, collected approximately 20 months after vaccination. The rearrangement links TRBV5-5 to TRBJ1-2, with D hard to call. DNA for the CDR3: TGTGCCAGCAGCTTGGCTCTGGTGAACTATGGCTACACCTTC. This gives the protein CASSLALVNYGYTF.